Below are 30 T cell receptor beta chains sequenced from a single sample in a study of beta chain features in type 1 diabetes. Study outcomes and limitations: For Type 1 diabetes patients, all four CD4+ subsets carried TCRB CDR3s that were moderately but significantly shorter.

Expressed TCRB transcripts were sequenced after all isolated RNA was converted to cDNA. Assay used: immunoSEQ multiplex PCR; TCRdb lists only in-frame clones, some missing. The sample includes about 370,000 clones, around 9.6% of them seen just once. Their antigens are not known. Sample: central memory CD4+ T cells from blood. These receptors came from a man under 40 with type 1 diabetes.

This clone was counted only a few times. The V call is TRBV7-2, the J call TRBJ2-1, with 12 bases matching TRBD2. The CDR3 consists of 15 residues. The V gene's germline CDR1 is SGHTA and CDR2 FQGNSA. Trimming took 3 bases from V and 6 from J; bases not matched to a gene: 3. CDR3 DNA sequence: TGTGCCAGCAGCTTGACTAGCGGGGGAGGCAATGAGCAGTTCTTC. Translated: CASSLTSGGGNEQFF.

This clone has a handful of counts. The V call is TRBV9, the J call TRBJ2-3; maybe TRBD2 (6 bases). The length of the CDR3 is 16 residues. Trimming removed 0 bases at V and 1 base at J, with 12 bases between. In germline, CDR1 is SGDLS, CDR2 YYNGEE. The CDR3 loop reads CASSVEGTHRTDTQYF. The CDR3 nucleotides are TGTGCCAGCAGCGTAGAGGGGACTCACCGCACAGATACGCAGTATTTT.

This chain uses TRBV29-1 with TRBJ2-1; tentative D call: TRBD2 (6 bases). Germline V lookup: CDR1 SQVTM, CDR2 ANQGSEA. Trimming shortened V by 7 bases and J by 9 bases, and 28 bases separated the two germline ends. The length of the CDR3 is 16 residues. The CDR3 is CSAPDPGKFEAGEQFF. The CDR3 nucleotides read TGCAGCGCCCCGGATCCCGGGAAGTTCGAAGCGGGTGAGCAGTTCTTC.

Here the CDR3 reads CSAVTSYEQYF. DNA of the CDR3: TGCAGTGCAGTTACCTCCTACGAGCAGTACTTC. The chain couples TRBV20-1 to TRBJ2-7; D not certain. This CDR3 has 11 residues. The V and J ends lost 6 bases and 0 bases respectively, with 6 bases between them. Germline CDR1 is DFQATT and CDR2 is SNEGSKA (reference sequence).

This clone was found a few times. V usage is TRBV11-2 and J usage is TRBJ2-7; the D is unclear. The CDR3 covers 16 residues. CDR1 SGHAT and CDR2 FQNNGV come from the germline V gene. V lost 5 bases and J lost 3, with 20 bases in between. CDR3 DNA: TGTGCCAGCAGCCCCGACCGTTGGGCCATCGACTACGAGCAGTACTTC. Translating it yields CASSPDRWAIDYEQYF.

CDR3 residues: CASRLLAGGYEQYF. The DNA for the CDR3 is TGTGCCAGCAGGTTACTAGCGGGAGGCTACGAGCAGTACTTC. This rearrangement joins TRBV2 to TRBJ2-7; 12 positions match TRBD2. This CDR3 spans 14 amino acids. V gave up 6 bases and J gave up 3 bases; unmatched junction bases: 3. The germline V gene encodes CDR1 SNHLY and CDR2 FYNNEI.

This clone was counted only a few times. J is TRBJ2-2 and V is TRBV6-6, with 9 nucleotides matching TRBD2. With V trimmed by 1 base and J by 7 bases, 4 bases remained unmatched. Germline CDR1 is MNHNY and CDR2 is SVGAGI (reference sequence). There are 15 residues in the CDR3. CDR3: CASSYYASGVGELFF. DNA of the CDR3: TGTGCCAGCAGTTACTATGCTAGCGGGGTCGGGGAGCTGTTTTTT.

In its sample, this clone was seen a few times. J is TRBJ2-7 and V is TRBV5-1, with 10 bases identical to TRBD1. The CDR3 is 14 amino acids. Trimming at V came to 4 bases and at J to 5 bases, leaving 6 bases not matched to a gene. Germline CDR1 is SGHRS and CDR2 is YFSETQ. The CDR3 coding sequence is TGCGCCAGCAGCCCCGGGACAGGGGATAACGAGCAGTACTTC. It is translated as CASSPGTGDNEQYF.

The chain joins TRBV28 to TRBJ1-2; TRBD1 might be the D (5 bases). In germline, CDR1 is MDHEN, CDR2 SYDVKM. The CDR3 sequence is 15 residues long. Trimming removed 3 bases from V and 3 bases from J, with 14 bases in between. The CDR3 DNA follows: TGTGCCAGCAGTTTTGGGGGAGGAGCGGACTATGGCTACACCTTC. This codes for CASSFGGGADYGYTF.

V is TRBV10-3 and J is TRBJ2-7; D might be TRBD1 (6 bases). This CDR3 spans 16 amino acids. Deletions cut 10 bases from V and 0 bases from J, with 22 bases between. Per the germline V gene, CDR1 is ENHRY and CDR2 is SYGVKD. The CDR3 nucleotides read TGTGCCACCGAGGGCCAATCAGGGGAGAGCTCCTACGAGCAGTACTTC. Translating gives CATEGQSGESSYEQYF.

This chain connects TRBV9 to TRBJ2-1, with 9 nucleotides matching TRBD2. Losses at the gene ends were 3 bases for V and 7 bases for J; bases not matched to a gene: 8. Germline V lookup: CDR1 SGDLS, CDR2 YYNGEE. The CDR3 is made up of 15 amino acids. CDR3 DNA: TGTGCCAGCAGCGGGACTAGCGCTTTCCTAAATGAGCAGTTCTTC. Translated: CASSGTSAFLNEQFF.

The chain joins TRBV29-1 to TRBJ2-7; 10 bases fit TRBD1. J was trimmed by 5 bases and V by 1 base; bases with no gene match: 8. The germline gives CDR1 SQVTM, CDR2 ANQGSEA. This CDR3 is 15 amino acids long. CDR3 nucleotides: TGCAGCGTTGAAGGGGCGGGACAGGGGTTGCACGAGCAGTACTTC. Amino acids: CSVEGAGQGLHEQYF.

This clone was counted a few times. The chain recombines TRBV29-1 with TRBJ2-5; either TRBD1 or TRBD2 may supply D (5 bases each). CDR3 length: 15 residues. Trimming shortened V by 8 bases and J by 11 bases, and 30 bases separated the two germline ends. Germline CDR1 is SQVTM and CDR2 is ANQGSEA. DNA of the CDR3: TGCAGCATTCGGAGAGGGAGAGGGGTTACTGGAGAGCAGTACTTC. Residues: CSIRRGRGVTGEQYF.

The rearrangement joins TRBV27 to TRBJ1-2, with 8 positions matching TRBD1. Germline V lookup: CDR1 MNHEY, CDR2 SMNVEV (reference sequence). V lost 5 bases to trimming and J lost 8 bases; unmatched junction nucleotides: 10. The length of the CDR3 is 14 residues. CDR3 protein: CASSTQGALRGYTF. The CDR3 bases are TGTGCCAGCAGTACTCAGGGGGCCCTTAGGGGCTACACCTTC.

This clone was detected a few times. The genes are TRBV7-9 and TRBJ2-7; 9 bases align to TRBD2. V was pared by 4 bases and J by 2 bases, with 9 bases of the junction left unmatched. The germline CDR1 and CDR2 sequences are SEHNR and FQNEAQ (reference sequence). CDR3 length: 16 residues. The CDR3 DNA follows: TGTGCCAGCAGCTCTCCCCCTAGCGGGACCCCCTACGAGCAGTACTTC. This encodes CASSSPPSGTPYEQYF.

This clone showed up just a few times. The chain is built from TRBV29-1 and TRBJ2-2; D is undetermined. CDR1 and CDR2 from the germline V gene are SQVTM and ANQGSEA. The CDR3 consists of 14 residues. Trimming removed 6 bases at V and 0 bases at J, with 11 bases between. The CDR3 spells CSVQEIANTGELFF. DNA of the CDR3: TGCAGCGTCCAGGAGATCGCGAACACCGGGGAGCTGTTTTTT.

This clone appeared a few times. The chain carries TRBV27 and TRBJ2-5, with 8 bases aligning to TRBD2. TRBJ2-7 matches the DNA end more closely, so the J call is doubtful. Germline V gene data show CDR1 as MNHEY and CDR2 as SMNVEV (reference sequence). The CDR3 runs 14 residues. The CDR3 nucleotides are TGTGCCAGCAGTTTAGGTAGCGGGAAGTACGAGCAGTACTTC. As protein: CASSLGSGKYEQYF.

This chain uses TRBV18 with TRBJ2-3; tentatively, D is TRBD2 (5 bases). Germline V gene sequence: CDR1 KGHSH, CDR2 LQKENI. This CDR3 is 15 amino acids long. The V end lost 4 bases, the J end lost 2 bases, and 13 bases lay between the germline ends. CDR3 DNA sequence: TGTGCCAGCTCACTCCTCGGGGATACCACAGATACGCAGTATTTT. Translating it yields CASSLLGDTTDTQYF.

This clone was observed a handful of times. The chain has TRBV7-3 and TRBJ2-3; 11 nucleotides match TRBD2. J gave up 3 bases and V 5 bases, and 13 bases lay outside the gene matches. The germline V gene has CDR1 SGHTA and CDR2 FQGTGA. The CDR3 has 18 residues. The CDR3 spells CASSPSRSGRAVTDTQYF. Written as DNA, the CDR3 is TGTGCCAGCAGCCCGTCGCGTAGCGGGAGGGCCGTAACAGATACGCAGTATTTT.

The sample holds a few counts of this clone. The chain uses TRBV7-3 and TRBJ1-5; the match to TRBD1 covers 8 bases. The V gene's germline CDR1 is SGHTA and CDR2 FQGTGA. Trimming cost V 3 bases and J 5 bases; bases outside gene matches: 18. This CDR3 has 19 amino acids. The DNA of the CDR3 is TGTGCCAGCAGCTTTAGTAGCGGTAGGATTGACAGGGGACATCAGCCCCAGCATTTT. Translation: CASSFSSGRIDRGHQPQHF.

This clone was seen only a few times. The V and J genes are TRBV29-1 and TRBJ2-1; D possibly matches TRBD1 or TRBD2 (5 bases each). The CDR3 runs 14 residues. Germline loops: CDR1 SQVTM, CDR2 ANQGSEA. Deletions cut 6 bases from V and 4 bases from J, with 16 bases between. CDR3 sequence (DNA): TGCAGCGTCCCCGGGGCAGCGATATACAATGAGCAGTTCTTC. Protein product: CSVPGAAIYNEQFF.

This clone has only a few counts. V and J are TRBV2 and TRBJ1-2, with D maybe TRBD1 (5 bases). V was shortened by 0 bases and J by 10 bases, with 9 bases between the two germline ends. The CDR3 is made up of 12 amino acids. CDR1 is SNHLY, CDR2 FYNNEI, per germline. Written as DNA, the CDR3 is TGTGCCAGCAGTGAAGCGGGGGAAGTCTACACCTTC. It translates to CASSEAGEVYTF.

The table lists this clone with a few counts. The V and J genes are TRBV6-6 and TRBJ2-7; D gene uncertain. Germline V gene lookup returns CDR1 MNHNY and CDR2 SVGAGI (reference sequence). The CDR3 sequence is 13 residues long. V lost 4 bases to trimming and J lost 2 bases, with 9 bases between them. The CDR3 reads CASSSLLAYEQYF. The CDR3 coding sequence is TGTGCCAGCAGTTCCTTATTAGCCTACGAGCAGTACTTC.

This clone was detected a few times. Other DNA sequences of this sample code for an identical CDR3. The chain has TRBV18 and TRBJ2-1; TRBD2 is a possible D gene (5 bases). Per the germline V gene, CDR1 is KGHSH and CDR2 is LQKENI. The V end was cut by 0 bases, the J end by 0 bases, with 9 bases between. There are 16 residues in the CDR3. Here the CDR3 DNA reads TGTGCCAGCTCACCACCGTCGGGGAGCTCCTACAATGAGCAGTTCTTC. Its protein is CASSPPSGSSYNEQFF. Drawing the rest from reference TRBV18 and TRBJ2-1, the complete variable domain is NAGVMQNPRHLVRRRGQEARLRCSPMKGHSHVYWYRQLPEEGLKFMVYLQKENIIDESGMPKERFSAEFPKEGPSILRIQQVVRGDSAAYFCASSPPSGSSYNEQFFGPGTRLTVL.

This clone turned up a few times. The chain employs TRBV19 and TRBJ2-4; 10 positions agree with TRBD2. The CDR3 extends over 16 amino acids. V lost 3 bases to trimming and J lost 8 bases; unmatched junction nucleotides: 10. Germline CDR1 is LNHDA and CDR2 is SQIVND (reference sequence). The CDR3 bases are TGTGCCAGTAGTATCCACTCTAGCGGGAGTAGAGACATTCAGTACTTC. It is translated as CASSIHSSGSRDIQYF.

This clone came up a few times. The rearrangement joins TRBV29-1 to TRBJ2-7; D may be TRBD1 (6 bases). Per the germline V gene, CDR1 is SQVTM and CDR2 is ANQGSEA. CDR3 size: 12 residues. V dropped 3 bases and J dropped 4 bases, with 10 bases sitting between them. In DNA, the CDR3 is TGCAGCGTTGAGAGGGACAATTACGAGCAGTACTTC. It yields the protein CSVERDNYEQYF.

The chain employs TRBV6-6 and TRBJ1-5; the D is unclear. The germline V gene has CDR1 MNHNY and CDR2 SVGAGI (reference sequence). This CDR3 comprises 12 residues. Trimming removed 5 bases from V and 4 bases from J, with 6 bases in between. The DNA of the CDR3 is TGTGCCAGCAGTCCCTTAAATCAGCCCCAGCATTTT. It translates to CASSPLNQPQHF.

The chain has TRBV9 and TRBJ2-1; maybe TRBD1 (6 bases). CDR3 size: 13 residues. Trimming left V 6 bases short and J 10 bases short, with 17 bases between. Germline V lookup: CDR1 SGDLS, CDR2 YYNGEE. The CDR3 DNA follows: TGTGCCAGCACCTTAAGACTCGACAGGGAGCAGTTCTTC. It specifies CASTLRLDREQFF.

The CDR3 nucleotides read TGTGCCAGCAGCTTGGGGAGCGGGAGGGGTCAGTACTTC. Translated: CASSLGSGRGQYF. The genes are TRBV5-4 and TRBJ2-4; 10 bases align to TRBD2. The CDR3 loop spans 13 amino acids. The V and J ends lost 0 bases and 12 bases, in that order; junction bases with no gene match: 3. The germline V gene has CDR1 SGHNT and CDR2 YYREEE (reference sequence).

This clone was recorded at least ten times. This sequence joins TRBV7-2 and TRBJ2-3; TRBD1 or TRBD2 may be the D gene (5 bases each). The V gene's germline CDR1 is SGHTA and CDR2 FQGNSA. V was cut by 5 bases and J by 1 base, with 13 bases left in between. CDR3 size: 15 residues. CDR3 in DNA: TGTGCCAGCAGCCGAGGGACCTGGGGCACAGATACGCAGTATTTT. It specifies CASSRGTWGTDTQYF.